These 32 T cell receptor beta chains originate from one sample sequenced in a study of blood T cell repertoires in COVID-19. Sequencing used immunoSEQ multiplex PCR; TCRdb keeps in-frame clones, though not all of them. The sample carries 65,000 to 70,000 clones, 85% recorded once. The material sequenced was peripheral blood. The receptors were gathered from an elderly man with acute or convalescent COVID-19.

The chain joins TRBV3-1 (or the pseudogene TRBV3-2) to TRBJ1-2, with 9 nucleotides matching TRBD1. CDR3 length: 13 amino acids. Germline V gene lookup returns CDR1 LGHDT and CDR2 YNNKEL (reference sequence). V gave up 6 bases and J gave up 4 bases; unmatched junction bases: 3. This chain's CDR3 is CASSRQGVYGYTF. The CDR3 DNA reads TGTGCCAGCAGTAGACAGGGGGTCTATGGCTACACCTTC.

This chain joins TRBV4-1 and TRBJ1-2; maybe TRBD1 (6 bases). This CDR3 has 16 residues. Germline V gene lookup returns CDR1 MGHRA and CDR2 YSYEKL. Trimming shortened V by 4 bases and J by 0 bases, and 15 bases separated the two germline ends. CDR3 loop: CASSPNARGANYGYTF. In nucleotides, the CDR3 is TGCGCCAGCAGCCCAAATGCCAGGGGAGCTAACTATGGCTACACCTTC.

The chain employs TRBV2 and TRBJ2-1; no definite D call. The ends were cut back, 7 bases at V and 2 bases at J, with 15 bases in the middle. CDR3 length: 15 residues. CDR1 and CDR2 from the germline V gene are SNHLY and FYNNEI. CDR3 nucleotide sequence: TGTGCCAGCAACCCTGACCAGCGCCCCTACAATGAGCAGTTCTTC. It is translated as CASNPDQRPYNEQFF.

The genes are TRBV24-1 and TRBJ2-2; TRBD2 matches at 8 bases. The junction had 5 bases not matched to a gene; V was cut back by 5 bases and J by 4 bases. Germline V gene sequence: CDR1 KGHDR, CDR2 SFDVKD. CDR3 size: 15 residues. The CDR3, as DNA: TGTGCCACCAGTGGGTTAGCGGGACGCACCGGGGAGCTGTTTTTT. Its protein product is CATSGLAGRTGELFF.

The chain employs TRBV10-3 and TRBJ1-2; TRBD1 agrees at 8 bases. CDR1 is ENHRY and CDR2 is SYGVKD in the germline V gene. The CDR3 runs to 13 residues. Trimming cost V 6 bases and J 3 bases; bases outside gene matches: 3. The CDR3 is CAISGQGDYGYTF. CDR3 bases: TGTGCCATCAGCGGACAGGGAGACTATGGCTACACCTTC.

J is TRBJ1-1 and V is TRBV5-6; 8 nucleotides match TRBD1. This CDR3 comprises 14 residues. Looked up from germline, CDR1 is SGHDT and CDR2 is YYEEEE. Trimming at V came to 4 bases and at J to 7 bases, leaving 9 bases not matched to a gene. DNA for the CDR3: TGTGCCAGCAGCAAAAGGACAGGGAAAGGTGAAGCTTTCTTT. Protein product: CASSKRTGKGEAFF.

V and J are TRBV3-1 (or the pseudogene TRBV3-2) and TRBJ1-2; the D gene is possibly TRBD1 (6 bases). The CDR3 totals 18 residues. V was shortened by 4 bases and J by 4 bases, with 25 bases between the two germline ends. Germline CDR1 reads LGHDT; CDR2 reads YNNKEL (reference sequence). The DNA for the CDR3 is TGTGCCAGCAGCCCACAACCACCTCCGGGGGGGCGCGCCTATGGCTACACCTTC. Its translation is CASSPQPPPGGRAYGYTF.

The genes are TRBV11-2 and TRBJ2-3; no definite D call. CDR1 and CDR2 from the germline V gene are SGHAT and FQNNGV. This CDR3 has 17 residues. Trimming removed 4 bases from V and 0 bases from J, with 17 bases in between. The CDR3 reads CASSSPRASLSTDTQYF. The CDR3 DNA follows: TGTGCCAGCAGCTCCCCTAGAGCCTCCCTAAGCACAGATACGCAGTATTTT.

This clone was seen a single time. The chain combines TRBV19 with TRBJ1-2, with 9 bases fitting TRBD1. Germline trimming cut 6 bases from V and 3 bases from J; bases unmatched to any gene: 2. CDR1 and CDR2 (germline): LNHDA, SQIVND (reference sequence). The CDR3 is made up of 13 amino acids. The CDR3 spells CASRRTGDYGYTF. As DNA, the CDR3 is TGTGCCAGTAGAAGGACAGGGGACTATGGCTACACCTTC.

The chain combines TRBV12-3 or TRBV12-4 with TRBJ2-5; D not resolved. This CDR3 region has 11 residues. The V end lost 5 bases, the J end lost 5 bases, and 6 bases lay between the germline ends. The CDR3, as DNA: TGTGCCAGCAGTACGAGGGAGACCCAGTACTTC. Protein sequence: CASSTRETQYF.

V gene TRBV30 combines with J gene TRBJ2-1; D may be TRBD1 (5 bases). The CDR3 is made up of 12 amino acids. V was clipped by 5 bases and J by 9 bases, with 14 bases between them. Germline V gene lookup returns CDR1 GTSNPN and CDR2 SVGIG (reference sequence). The CDR3 loop is CAWARSQGEQFF. The CDR3 DNA reads TGTGCCTGGGCCCGGAGTCAGGGTGAGCAGTTCTTC.

This chain uses TRBV5-5 with TRBJ2-3; TRBD2 agrees at 12 bases. This CDR3 has 17 residues. Germline CDR1 and CDR2: SGHKS and YYEKEE (reference sequence). The junction had 10 bases not matched to a gene; V was cut back by 4 bases and J by 4 bases. The CDR3 nucleotides read TGTGCCAGCAGCCAAACGACTAGCGGGAGCCGTCCAGATACGCAGTATTTT. Protein product: CASSQTTSGSRPDTQYF.

The V call is TRBV6-2 or TRBV6-3, the J call TRBJ1-1, with TRBD1 as a possible D gene (6 bases). Germline CDR1 MNHEY, CDR2 SVGEGT. V shed 5 bases and J shed 0 bases, with 19 bases lying between them. The CDR3 spans 17 residues. The DNA of the CDR3 is TGTGCCAGCAGTATACTCGGGACACCTCTTATGAACACTGAAGCTTTCTTT. It translates to CASSILGTPLMNTEAFF.

V usage is TRBV19 and J usage is TRBJ1-2, with 8 bases identical to TRBD1. The CDR3 runs 17 residues. Germline CDR1 is LNHDA and CDR2 is SQIVND (reference sequence). Trimming removed 3 bases from V and 6 bases from J; junction bases left unmatched: 15. DNA for the CDR3: TGTGCCAGTAGTATGATCCAAGGACAGGGTGGTTTGGATGGCTACACCTTC. Its translation: CASSMIQGQGGLDGYTF.

The V call is TRBV5-1, the J call TRBJ2-7; TRBD1 is a possible D gene (7 bases). Germline CDR1 is SGHRS and CDR2 is YFSETQ. V gave up 4 bases and J gave up 7 bases, with 24 bases separating them. This CDR3 spans 16 amino acids. CDR3 loop: CASSRRTGGSSREQYF. CDR3 sequence (DNA): TGCGCCAGCAGCAGAAGGACAGGAGGGTCATCGAGAGAGCAGTACTTC.

The V and J genes are TRBV30 and TRBJ1-3, with D possibly being TRBD1 (6 bases). The CDR3 runs 14 residues. V lost 5 bases to trimming and J lost 4 bases, with 15 bases between them. Germline CDR1 and CDR2: GTSNPN and SVGIG (reference sequence). CDR3 in amino acids: CAWALGGLGNTIYF. CDR3 bases: TGTGCCTGGGCTCTTGGGGGCCTGGGAAACACCATATATTTT. The variable domain in full, with the rest retrieved from reference TRBV30 and TRBJ1-3, is SQTIHQWPATLVQPVGSPLSLECTVEGTSNPNLYWYRQAAGRGLQLLFYSVGIGQISSEVPQNLSASRPQDRQFILSSKKLLLSDSGFYLCAWALGGLGNTIYFGEGSWLTVV.

The chain is built from TRBV5-1 and TRBJ1-3; TRBD1 matches 10 bases. The CDR3 is 17 amino acids. With V trimmed by 0 bases and J by 2 bases, 5 bases remained unmatched. Germline V gene sequence: CDR1 SGHRS, CDR2 YFSETQ. The CDR3 DNA reads as TGCGCCAGCAGCTTGGCGGTGACAGGGGGCCCTGGAAACACCATATATTTT. Protein: CASSLAVTGGPGNTIYF.

The chain recombines TRBV29-1 with TRBJ1-2, with D possibly TRBD1 on 6 matching bases. There are 12 residues in the CDR3. V gave up 7 bases and J gave up 8 bases, with 17 bases separating them. The germline gives CDR1 SQVTM, CDR2 ANQGSEA. CDR3 sequence: CSGQIGGRGYTF. The CDR3 DNA reads as TGCAGCGGACAAATCGGGGGGCGCGGCTACACCTTC.

V is TRBV6-6 and J is TRBJ1-1; a weak D match, TRBD1 (5 bases). This CDR3 spans 16 amino acids. Germline assignment: CDR1 MNHNY and CDR2 SVGAGI (reference sequence). The V and J ends lost 3 bases and 2 bases respectively, with 16 bases between them. CDR3 DNA: TGTGCCAGCAGTTATGGGGGGGTGTTGTTCAACACTGAAGCTTTCTTT. Translation gives CASSYGGVLFNTEAFF.

This clone was found once. The chain has TRBV6-2 or TRBV6-3 and TRBJ2-7; the match to TRBD2 covers 8 bases. Germline V CDR1 and CDR2: MNHEY, SVGEGT. The V gene end was trimmed by 6 bases and the J gene end by 5 bases; junction bases not matched to a gene: 12. This CDR3 has 15 residues. The CDR3 is CASSRLSGVIDEQYF. CDR3 sequence (DNA): TGTGCCAGCAGCCGCCTTAGCGGGGTAATCGACGAGCAGTACTTC.

This clone has just one count. The chain is built from TRBV5-6 and TRBJ2-1; 9 bases align to TRBD1. Germline V gives CDR1 SGHDT, CDR2 YYEEEE. This CDR3 is built from 16 residues. V gave up 0 bases and J gave up 3 bases; unmatched junction bases: 4. Here the CDR3 reads CASSLDRGLYYNEQFF. The CDR3 region has the DNA TGTGCCAGCAGCTTGGACAGGGGGCTGTACTACAATGAGCAGTTCTTC.

The chain couples TRBV2 to TRBJ1-4, with D hard to call. The germline gives CDR1 SNHLY, CDR2 FYNNEI. Trimming took 8 bases from V and 5 from J, leaving 9 bases between them. The CDR3 has 12 amino acids. CDR3 region: CASALLNEKLFF. The CDR3 nucleotides are TGTGCCAGCGCCTTACTAAATGAAAAACTGTTTTTT.

The V call is TRBV12-3 or TRBV12-4, the J call TRBJ2-7; 7 bases are shared with TRBD2. With V trimmed by 6 bases and J by 6 bases, 8 bases remained unmatched. The CDR3 consists of 13 residues. The CDR3 bases are TGTGCCAGCAGATGGACTAGTACGGGCGAGCAGTACTTC. It translates to CASRWTSTGEQYF.

The chain combines TRBV20-1 with TRBJ2-7; the D is unclear. Trimming removed 4 bases from V and 3 bases from J, with 7 bases in between. This CDR3 is built from 11 residues. In germline, CDR1 is DFQATT, CDR2 SNEGSKA (reference sequence). As DNA, the CDR3 is TGCAGTGCTATCGACAACTACGAGCAGTACTTC. This encodes CSAIDNYEQYF.

The chain combines TRBV19 with TRBJ1-2, with 8 positions matching TRBD1. Germline V gene lookup returns CDR1 LNHDA and CDR2 SQIVND (reference sequence). V shed 4 bases and J 4 bases; nucleotides not matched to a gene: 14. This CDR3 has 17 residues. DNA of the CDR3: TGTGCCAGTAGTACATCGACAGGGGTCCCCCCGTTCTATGGCTACACCTTC. Its protein product is CASSTSTGVPPFYGYTF. Full variable domain (missing parts from reference TRBV19 and TRBJ1-2): DGGITQSPKYLFRKEGQNVTLSCEQNLNHDAMYWYRQDPGQGLRLIYYSQIVNDFQKGDIAEGYSVSREKKESFPLTVTSAQKNPTAFYLCASSTSTGVPPFYGYTFGSGTRLTVV.

This clone was observed a handful of times. The CDR3 DNA is TGTGCCAGCAGCGCACACCCGGGGAATGGTGGCTACACCTTC. It is translated as CASSAHPGNGGYTF. The chain is built from TRBV9 and TRBJ1-2; D remains unclear. Germline CDR1 SGDLS, CDR2 YYNGEE. Trimming took off 3 bases at V and 7 bases at J, with 16 bases between the two ends. CDR3 length: 14 amino acids.

The chain uses TRBV29-1 and TRBJ2-7, with D tentatively TRBD1 (6 bases). From germline, CDR1 is SQVTM and CDR2 ANQGSEA. Trimming cost V 3 bases and J 2 bases, with 11 bases left between them. There are 13 residues in the CDR3. CDR3 protein: CSVDGGGPYEQYF. CDR3 coding DNA: TGCAGCGTTGATGGGGGCGGGCCCTACGAGCAGTACTTC.

The J gene is TRBJ1-5, the V gene TRBV27, with D tentatively TRBD1 (5 bases). CDR3 size: 15 residues. The germline V gene has CDR1 MNHEY and CDR2 SMNVEV (reference sequence). Trimming cost V 5 bases and J 0 bases, with 11 bases left between them. The CDR3: CASSRTYYSNQPQHF. The CDR3 nucleotides are TGTGCCAGCAGTCGGACATACTATAGCAATCAGCCCCAGCATTTT.

As regards this clone: Compared with germline, one end of the junction differs, possibly owing to a read error. This CDR3 is CASSPRQDNYGYTF. The CDR3 coding sequence is TGTGCCAGCTCGCCACGACAGGATAACTATGGCTACACCTTC. The chain couples TRBV18 to TRBJ1-2; perhaps TRBD1 as D (6 bases). Germline values: CDR1 KGHSH, CDR2 LQKENI. CDR3 length: 14 amino acids.

The CDR3, as DNA: TGTGCCTGCGGTACCACTTCCTCTGGAAACACCATATATTTT. It translates to CACGTTSSGNTIYF. The J gene is TRBJ1-3, the V gene TRBV10-3; D remains ambiguous. V shed 11 bases and J shed 0 bases, with 14 bases lying between them. This CDR3 is built from 14 residues. The germline V gene has CDR1 ENHRY and CDR2 SYGVKD.

This sequence joins TRBV4-1 and TRBJ1-4; no reliable D call. This CDR3 is built from 14 residues. Between the trimmed V and J ends, which lost 4 bases and 7 bases, there was a span of 13 bases. Germline CDR1 MGHRA, CDR2 YSYEKL. CDR3 loop: CASSRVVSLEKLFF. The CDR3 coding sequence is TGCGCCAGCAGCCGTGTTGTGAGTCTTGAAAAACTGTTTTTT.

This clone has only one observation. The V call is TRBV19, the J call TRBJ1-4, with 8 bases fitting TRBD1. The V and J ends lost 3 bases and 10 bases, in that order; junction bases with no gene match: 1. The CDR3 is 12 residues long. Germline CDR1 is LNHDA and CDR2 is SQIVND (reference sequence). CDR3 sequence reads: CASSITGGKLFF. The CDR3 nucleotides read TGTGCCAGTAGTATTACAGGGGGAAAACTGTTTTTT. Variable domain in full (rest from reference TRBV19 and TRBJ1-4): DGGITQSPKYLFRKEGQNVTLSCEQNLNHDAMYWYRQDPGQGLRLIYYSQIVNDFQKGDIAEGYSVSREKKESFPLTVTSAQKNPTAFYLCASSITGGKLFFGSGTQLSVL.